The rows below give T cell receptor beta chains drawn from one sample of a study of identical twins. MiXCR, applied by TCRdb to the 5' RACE reads, yields one record per CDR3 protein. The sample lists approximately 210,000 distinct CDR3 sequences, around a tenth seen once, with about 5.5% in the top ten. Specimen: memory (CD45RO+) T cells sorted from blood. These receptors all come from a woman between 18 and 29 years old in good health. Both conserved end residues are part of each CDR3. Fields, in order: clone size, D gene, V gene, J gene, CDR3 protein, CDR3 DNA. A D gene is named only where the DNA matches it firmly. Clone sizes are given selectively: once, few, many, or a class where the clone is expanded.

many	TRBD1	TRBV2	TRBJ1-1	CASSQQGPTEAFF	TGTGCCAGCAGTCAACAGGGGCCCACTGAAGCTTTCTTT
few	-	TRBV5-5	TRBJ2-5	CASSSSISQYF	TGTGCCAGCAGCTCCTCCATATCACAGTACTTC
few	TRBD1	TRBV29-1	TRBJ2-7	CSVVLQGAIVGYEQYF	TGCAGCGTTGTTTTGCAGGGGGCGATCGTGGGGTACGAGCAGTACTTC
few	-	TRBV12-3/TRBV12-4	TRBJ1-3	CASSLAVSGNTIYF	TGTGCCAGCAGTTTAGCAGTCTCTGGAAACACCATATATTTT
few	TRBD2	TRBV6-1	TRBJ2-3	CASSPGLAEDTQYF	TGTGCCAGCAGCCCGGGACTAGCGGAAGATACGCAGTATTTT
-	TRBD1	TRBV2	TRBJ2-7	CASGTDYEQYF	TGTGCCAGCGGGACAGATTACGAGCAGTACTTC
few	TRBD2	TRBV29-1	TRBJ2-3	CSVTGPTSGYTDTQYF	TGCAGCGTTACGGGTCCGACTAGCGGATACACAGATACGCAGTATTTT
few	-	TRBV4-2	TRBJ2-5	CASSQGTQETQYF	TGTGCCAGCAGCCAAGGGACCCAAGAGACCCAGTACTTC
-	-	TRBV9	TRBJ2-1	CASRALSSYNEQFF	TGTGCCAGCAGGGCTCTGAGCTCCTACAATGAGCAGTTCTTC
-	-	TRBV4-1	TRBJ2-7	CASSQVSGPTSYEQYF	TGCGCCAGCAGCCAAGTCAGCGGGCCGACTTCCTACGAGCAGTACTTC
few	TRBD1	TRBV25-1	TRBJ1-4	CASSEPPGQGSEKLFF	TGTGCCAGCAGTGAACCACCGGGACAGGGTAGTGAAAAACTGTTTTTT
few	TRBD2	TRBV6-1	TRBJ2-3	CASSEASGSTDTQYF	TGTGCCAGCAGTGAAGCTAGCGGGAGTACAGATACGCAGTATTTT
many	-	TRBV3-1	TRBJ2-7	CASRLQGSYEQYF	TGTGCCAGCAGACTACAGGGCTCCTACGAGCAGTACTTC
-	-	TRBV7-2	TRBJ2-3	CASSLIGVGTDTQYF	TGTGCCAGCAGCTTAATAGGGGTCGGAACAGATACGCAGTATTTT
few	TRBD2	TRBV5-6	TRBJ2-7	CASSRSFLLAGENYEQYF	TGTGCCAGCAGCAGATCATTTCTCTTAGCGGGAGAAAACTACGAGCAGTACTTC
many	-	TRBV27	TRBJ1-1	CASRLGPANTEAFF	TGTGCCAGCAGACTCGGACCGGCGAACACTGAAGCTTTCTTT
-	-	TRBV25-1	TRBJ2-6	CASSWSGANVLTF	TGTGCCAGCAGTTGGTCCGGGGCCAACGTCCTGACTTTC
many	TRBD2	TRBV25-1	TRBJ2-7	CASSEGPSGSSYYEQYF	TGTGCCAGCAGTGAGGGGCCTAGCGGGAGCTCATACTACGAGCAGTACTTC
-	-	TRBV18	TRBJ1-6	CASSSLRGGDSPLHF	TGTGCCAGCTCATCTCTACGAGGCGGGGATTCACCCCTCCACTTT
few	-	TRBV4-3	TRBJ2-7	CASSQAWPGPSYEQYF	TGCGCCAGCAGCCAAGCATGGCCGGGTCCCTCCTACGAGCAGTACTTC
many	-	TRBV20-1	TRBJ2-4	CSARGEAGAKNIQYF	TGCAGTGCTAGAGGGGAAGCGGGAGCCAAAAACATTCAGTACTTC
few	-	TRBV5-4	TRBJ2-7	CASSPRGGRGSHEQYF	TGTGCCAGCAGCCCAAGGGGTGGCAGGGGAAGCCACGAGCAGTACTTC
medium-sized	-	TRBV7-6	TRBJ1-3	CASSLALSSSGNTIYF	TGTGCCAGCAGCTTAGCGCTCTCGAGCTCTGGAAACACCATATATTTT
many	-	TRBV18	TRBJ1-2	CASSPPRVDDGYTF	TGTGCCAGCTCACCCCCTCGCGTTGATGACGGCTACACCTTC
-	TRBD1	TRBV28	TRBJ1-1	CASGQTGGNTEAFF	TGTGCCAGCGGCCAAACAGGGGGGAACACTGAAGCTTTCTTT
once	-	TRBV7-8	TRBJ2-7	CASSPSQGPYEQYF	TGTGCCAGCAGCCCTAGTCAGGGGCCCTACGAGCAGTACTTC
many	-	TRBV12-3/TRBV12-4	TRBJ2-4	CASSLEGPLIQYF	TGTGCCAGCAGTTTGGAGGGTCCTCTCATTCAGTACTTC
-	-	TRBV3-1	TRBJ2-2	CASTQDLTESNTGELFF	TGTGCCTCCACCCAAGATCTCACGGAGTCGAACACCGGGGAGCTGTTTTTT
many	TRBD2	TRBV12-3/TRBV12-4	TRBJ2-1	CASSPGGAGEDNEQFF	TGTGCCAGCAGTCCCGGGGGGGCGGGAGAGGATAATGAGCAGTTCTTC
-	-	TRBV11-3	TRBJ1-4	CASSVGHRPTNEKLFF	TGTGCCAGCAGCGTCGGACACAGGCCAACTAATGAAAAACTGTTTTTT
-	-	TRBV11-2	TRBJ2-3	CASSLVSLSDTQYF	TGTGCCAGCAGCTTAGTCTCTCTGTCAGATACGCAGTATTTT
-	-	TRBV7-3	TRBJ2-3	CASSLGITDTQYF	TGTGCCAGCAGCTTAGGGATCACAGATACGCAGTATTTT
few	-	TRBV7-9	TRBJ2-5	CASSPRGDLQETQYF	TGTGCCAGCAGCCCTAGGGGGGACCTCCAAGAGACCCAGTACTTC
few	-	TRBV14	TRBJ1-2	CASSSFREEGNYGYTF	TGTGCCAGCAGCTCCTTCCGAGAGGAAGGGAACTATGGCTACACCTTC
many	-	TRBV7-2	TRBJ1-5	CASSLVQSRYGQPQHF	TGTGCCAGCAGCTTAGTACAGTCTAGATACGGTCAGCCCCAGCATTTT
-	-	TRBV27	TRBJ2-7	CASSSHLGQRGGYEQYF	TGTGCCAGCAGTTCTCACCTTGGGCAGCGTGGTGGGTACGAGCAGTACTTC
few	-	TRBV7-2	TRBJ1-3	CASSLARGAGNTIYF	TGTGCCAGCAGCTTAGCGCGAGGGGCTGGAAACACCATATATTTT
-	-	TRBV30	TRBJ1-2	CAWSVRGRGDPGYTF	TGTGCCTGGAGTGTCCGGGGGCGGGGAGATCCTGGCTACACCTTC
-	-	TRBV5-6	TRBJ1-1	CASSLARTEAFF	TGTGCCAGCAGCTTGGCCAGGACTGAAGCTTTCTTT
few	-	TRBV9	TRBJ2-7	CASSPQVQTYEQYF	TGTGCCAGCAGCCCCCAGGTCCAGACCTACGAGCAGTACTTC
few	TRBD2	TRBV18	TRBJ2-5	CASSPTVSGAGETQYF	TGTGCCAGCTCACCGACCGTAAGCGGGGCCGGAGAGACCCAGTACTTC
many	-	TRBV6-1	TRBJ1-2	CASSQKTSRGYGYTF	TGTGCCAGCAGCCAAAAGACCTCTCGGGGCTATGGCTACACCTTC
few	TRBD2	TRBV5-1	TRBJ2-7	CASSHSGGTSGFSYEQYF	TGCGCCAGCAGCCACAGCGGGGGAACTAGCGGATTCTCCTACGAGCAGTACTTC
once	-	TRBV18	TRBJ2-3	CASSGLAIDTQYF	TGTGCCAGCTCGGGTCTAGCGATAGATACGCAGTATTTT
few	-	TRBV7-9	TRBJ2-4	CASSSTSTGFKNIQYF	TGTGCCAGCAGCTCTACGTCGACAGGATTCAAAAACATTCAGTACTTC
few	TRBD1	TRBV15	TRBJ1-2	CATSESGTGASYGYTF	TGTGCCACCAGCGAATCCGGGACAGGGGCGAGCTATGGCTACACCTTC
-	-	TRBV19	TRBJ2-4	CASGSSLAKNIQYF	TGTGCCAGTGGGAGTTCATTGGCCAAAAACATTCAGTACTTC
few	-	TRBV9	TRBJ2-7	CASSVGLQGEVYEQYF	TGTGCCAGCAGCGTAGGTCTTCAGGGGGAGGTCTACGAGCAGTACTTC
many	TRBD1	TRBV9	TRBJ1-2	CASSVGQGVPVGYGYTF	TGTGCCAGCAGCGTAGGACAGGGGGTGCCGGTTGGGTATGGCTACACCTTC
many	-	TRBV7-9	TRBJ2-1	CASSFDNEQFF	TGTGCCAGCAGCTTTGACAATGAGCAGTTCTTC
-	-	TRBV7-2	TRBJ1-2	CASSQGSGRGYTF	TGTGCCAGCAGCCAAGGGTCAGGACGAGGCTACACCTTC
-	-	TRBV29-1	TRBJ2-7	CSVDGGVLYEQYF	TGCAGCGTTGATGGGGGCGTCCTCTACGAGCAGTACTTC
many	-	TRBV27	TRBJ1-1	CASRIGGKWTEAFF	TGTGCCAGCCGCATCGGGGGTAAGTGGACTGAAGCTTTCTTT